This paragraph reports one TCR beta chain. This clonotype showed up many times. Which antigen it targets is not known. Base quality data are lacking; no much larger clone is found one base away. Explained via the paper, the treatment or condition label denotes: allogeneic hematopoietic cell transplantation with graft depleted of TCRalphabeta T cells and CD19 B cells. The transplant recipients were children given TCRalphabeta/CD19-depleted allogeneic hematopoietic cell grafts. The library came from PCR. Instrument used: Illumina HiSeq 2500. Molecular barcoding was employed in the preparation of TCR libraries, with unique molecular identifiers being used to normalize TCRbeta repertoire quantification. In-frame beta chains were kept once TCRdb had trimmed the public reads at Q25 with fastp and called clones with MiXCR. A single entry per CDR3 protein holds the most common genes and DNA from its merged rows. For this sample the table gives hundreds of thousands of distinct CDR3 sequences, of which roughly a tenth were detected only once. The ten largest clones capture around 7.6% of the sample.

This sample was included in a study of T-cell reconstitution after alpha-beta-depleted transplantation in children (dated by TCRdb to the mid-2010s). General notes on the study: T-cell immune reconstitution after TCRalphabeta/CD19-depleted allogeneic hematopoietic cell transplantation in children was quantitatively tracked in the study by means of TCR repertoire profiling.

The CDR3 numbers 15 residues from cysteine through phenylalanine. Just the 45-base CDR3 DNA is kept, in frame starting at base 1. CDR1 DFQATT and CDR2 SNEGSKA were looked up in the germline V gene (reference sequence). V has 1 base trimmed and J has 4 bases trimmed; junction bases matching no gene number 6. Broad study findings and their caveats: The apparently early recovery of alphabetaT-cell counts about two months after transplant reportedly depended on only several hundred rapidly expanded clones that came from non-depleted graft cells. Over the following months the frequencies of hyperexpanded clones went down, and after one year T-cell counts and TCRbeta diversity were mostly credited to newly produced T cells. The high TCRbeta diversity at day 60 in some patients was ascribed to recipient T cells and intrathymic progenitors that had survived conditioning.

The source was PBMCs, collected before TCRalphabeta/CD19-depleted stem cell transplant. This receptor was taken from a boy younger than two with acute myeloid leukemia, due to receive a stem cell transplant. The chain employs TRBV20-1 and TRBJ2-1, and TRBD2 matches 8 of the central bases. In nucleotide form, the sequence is TGCAGTGCTAGAGGGGGTAGCGGGGCTTACAATGAGCAGTTCTTC. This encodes CSARGGSGAYNEQFF.